Each of the 2 T cell receptor beta chains below was sequenced from the same sample in a study of T cell changes during pregnancy in multiple sclerosis. TCRdb's table, derived via immunoSEQ multiplex PCR, lists solely in-frame clones and lacks some. Here the sample spans about 59,000 clones, about 94% being singletons. Sequenced material: peripheral blood, taken in the third trimester of pregnancy. All receptors come from a female donor in good health, enrolled as a control in a pregnancy study.

V is TRBV2 and J is TRBJ1-4; a weak D match, TRBD1 (6 bases). Germline V gene lookup returns CDR1 SNHLY and CDR2 FYNNEI. Trimming pared 7 bases from V and 4 bases from J, leaving 13 bases between. The CDR3 runs 14 residues. The CDR3 region has the DNA TGTGCCAGCAATTTTGGGGGCTTTAATGAAAAACTGTTTTTT. Translating it yields CASNFGGFNEKLFF.

This sequence joins TRBV2 and TRBJ1-2; D ambiguous. Germline V gene lookup returns CDR1 SNHLY and CDR2 FYNNEI. The CDR3 is 13 amino acids. Trimming cost V 2 bases and J 7 bases, with 11 bases left between them. The CDR3: CASSERGSGGYTF. Written as DNA, the CDR3 is TGTGCCAGCAGTGAACGGGGATCTGGTGGCTACACCTTC.